These T cell receptor beta chains were read from a single sample in a study of blood T cell repertoires in COVID-19. Only in-frame clones appear in the TCRdb table, and some are missing; sequencing was by immunoSEQ multiplex PCR. The table lists over 300,000 clones, around 89% of them singletons, with 5% to 7% in the top ten. Sample: peripheral blood. These receptors came from a man younger than 35 who had recovered from COVID-19. The CDR3 runs from the conserved cysteine through the conserved F or W. The order of the fields is clone size, V gene, J gene, D gene, CDR3 protein, CDR3 DNA. The D gene is left open where the match is weak. Size is stated for part of the rows, as once, few or many counts, or as a class when the clone is expanded.

clone size: NA
V gene: TRBV6-5
J gene: TRBJ2-7
D gene: TRBD1
CDR3 protein: CASGQGPYEQYF
CDR3 DNA: TGTGCATCGGGACAGGGCCCCTACGAGCAGTACTTC

clone size: NA
V gene: TRBV18
J gene: TRBJ2-7
D gene: NA
CDR3 protein: CASSLVRSGVEQYF
CDR3 DNA: TGTGCCAGCTCACTGGTCCGGTCAGGCGTCGAGCAGTACTTC

clone size: once
V gene: TRBV3-1/TRBV3-2
J gene: TRBJ1-1
D gene: NA
CDR3 protein: CASSQAASGKGTEAFF
CDR3 DNA: TGTGCCAGCAGCCAAGCGGCGAGCGGGAAAGGGACTGAAGCTTTCTTT

clone size: NA
V gene: TRBV12-3/TRBV12-4
J gene: TRBJ1-2
D gene: NA
CDR3 protein: CASSFLQGTGYTF
CDR3 DNA: TGTGCCAGCAGTTTTTTGCAGGGAACCGGCTACACCTTC

clone size: NA
V gene: TRBV11-2
J gene: TRBJ2-3
D gene: TRBD2
CDR3 protein: CASSPGLAGITDTQYF
CDR3 DNA: TGTGCCAGCAGCCCAGGACTAGCGGGGATCACAGATACGCAGTATTTT

clone size: once
V gene: TRBV19
J gene: TRBJ2-6
D gene: TRBD2
CDR3 protein: CASATGGISGANVLTF
CDR3 DNA: TGTGCCAGCGCGACGGGGGGGATCTCTGGGGCCAACGTCCTGACTTTC

clone size: NA
V gene: TRBV27
J gene: TRBJ1-4
D gene: TRBD1
CDR3 protein: CASSAGTGISTNEKLFF
CDR3 DNA: TGTGCCAGCAGTGCCGGGACAGGGATTTCAACTAATGAAAAACTGTTTTTT

clone size: NA
V gene: TRBV9
J gene: TRBJ2-5
D gene: NA
CDR3 protein: CASNRRGLETQYF
CDR3 DNA: TGTGCCAGCAACCGAAGGGGGTTGGAGACCCAGTACTTC

clone size: NA
V gene: TRBV15
J gene: TRBJ1-1
D gene: NA
CDR3 protein: CATSRGFRGTPNTEAFF
CDR3 DNA: TGTGCCACCAGCAGAGGGTTTAGGGGGACACCGAACACTGAAGCTTTCTTT

clone size: NA
V gene: TRBV3-1/TRBV3-2
J gene: TRBJ1-4
D gene: NA
CDR3 protein: CASSQAGSLNEKLFF
CDR3 DNA: TGTGCCAGCAGCCAAGCAGGAAGCTTAAATGAAAAACTGTTTTTT

clone size: NA
V gene: TRBV19
J gene: TRBJ2-7
D gene: NA
CDR3 protein: CASSLGAGVAYEQYF
CDR3 DNA: TGTGCCAGTAGTTTGGGGGCCGGGGTGGCCTACGAGCAGTACTTC

clone size: NA
V gene: TRBV27
J gene: TRBJ1-2
D gene: TRBD1
CDR3 protein: CASTPTGQGAPGYTF
CDR3 DNA: TGTGCCAGCACCCCAACGGGACAGGGGGCGCCGGGCTACACCTTC

clone size: NA
V gene: TRBV10-3
J gene: TRBJ1-1
D gene: TRBD1
CDR3 protein: CAIQGADTEAFF
CDR3 DNA: TGTGCCATCCAGGGGGCGGACACTGAAGCTTTCTTT

clone size: NA
V gene: TRBV11-2
J gene: TRBJ2-1
D gene: NA
CDR3 protein: CASSSYRVERYGEQFF
CDR3 DNA: TGTGCCAGCAGCTCTTATCGGGTAGAGAGGTACGGTGAGCAGTTCTTC

clone size: NA
V gene: TRBV7-6
J gene: TRBJ1-2
D gene: NA
CDR3 protein: CASSLEDSNYGYTF
CDR3 DNA: TGTGCCAGCAGCTTAGAAGACAGTAACTATGGCTACACCTTC